This TCR beta chain was recovered during a study of blood T cell repertoires in COVID-19. Study summary: Collection of acute and convalescent COVID-19 samples took place in the United States, Italy and Spain.

Method: immunoSEQ multiplex PCR; TCRdb's copy keeps in-frame clones and lacks some. In the table there are around 330,000 clones, approximately 86% of which are singletons. The source is a woman aged 18-29 years who had recovered from COVID-19. Sequences were obtained from PBMCs or T cells enriched from blood (not recorded which).

For the CDR3, the DNA is TGTGCCAGCAGGAATACAGGACACTCTGGAAACACCATATATTTT. It specifies CASRNTGHSGNTIYF. The V gene is TRBV5-6, the J gene TRBJ1-3; maybe TRBD1 (5 bases). Germline V gene lookup returns CDR1 SGHDT and CDR2 YYEEEE. The CDR3 is 15 residues long. Between the trimmed V and J ends, which lost 5 bases and 0 bases, there was a span of 12 bases.